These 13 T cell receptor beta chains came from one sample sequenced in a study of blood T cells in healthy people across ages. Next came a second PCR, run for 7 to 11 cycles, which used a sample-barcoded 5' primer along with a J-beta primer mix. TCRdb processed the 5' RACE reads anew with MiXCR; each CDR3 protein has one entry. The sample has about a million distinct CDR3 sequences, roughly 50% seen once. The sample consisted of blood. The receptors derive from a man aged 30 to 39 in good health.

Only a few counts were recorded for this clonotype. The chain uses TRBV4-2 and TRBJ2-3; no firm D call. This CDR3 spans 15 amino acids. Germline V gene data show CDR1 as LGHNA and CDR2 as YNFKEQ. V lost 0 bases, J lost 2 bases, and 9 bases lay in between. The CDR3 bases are TGTGCCAGCAGCCAAGATCCGAGCGTCACAGATACGCAGTATTTT. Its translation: CASSQDPSVTDTQYF.

CDR3 DNA: TGTGCCAGCAGCTTCTGGGCAGAAGAAGCTTTCTTT. Its protein product is CASSFWAEEAFF. The gene calls are TRBV7-9 and TRBJ1-1; D unclear. The V end lost 3 bases, the J end lost 8 bases, and 10 bases lay between the germline ends. CDR3 size: 12 residues. The germline gives CDR1 SEHNR, CDR2 FQNEAQ (reference sequence). The full variable domain, its missing parts supplied by reference TRBV7-9 and TRBJ1-1, is DTGVSQNPRHKITKRGQNVTFRCDPISEHNRLYWYRQTLGQGPEFLTYFQNEAQLEKSRLLSDRFSAERPKGSFSTLEIQRTEQGDSAMYLCASSFWAEEAFFGQGTRLTVV.

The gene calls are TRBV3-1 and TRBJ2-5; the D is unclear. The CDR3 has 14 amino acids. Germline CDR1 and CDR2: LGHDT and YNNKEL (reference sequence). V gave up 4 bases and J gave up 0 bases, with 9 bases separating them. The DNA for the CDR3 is TGTGCCAGCAGCCCTCCCGTTTACCAAGAGACCCAGTACTTC. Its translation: CASSPPVYQETQYF.

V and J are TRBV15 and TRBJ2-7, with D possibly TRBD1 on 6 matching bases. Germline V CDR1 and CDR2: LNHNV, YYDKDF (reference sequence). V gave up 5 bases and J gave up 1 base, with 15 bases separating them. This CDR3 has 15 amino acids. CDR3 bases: TGTGCCACCAGCTCGCCGGGACACTCGTCCTACGAGCAGTACTTC. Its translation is CATSSPGHSSYEQYF.

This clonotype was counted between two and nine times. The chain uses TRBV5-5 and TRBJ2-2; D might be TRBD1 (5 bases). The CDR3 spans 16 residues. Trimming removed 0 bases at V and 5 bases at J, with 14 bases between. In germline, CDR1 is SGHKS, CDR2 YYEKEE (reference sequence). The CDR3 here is CASSLAARVETGELFF. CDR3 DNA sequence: TGTGCCAGCAGCTTGGCCGCCAGGGTCGAGACCGGGGAGCTGTTTTTT.

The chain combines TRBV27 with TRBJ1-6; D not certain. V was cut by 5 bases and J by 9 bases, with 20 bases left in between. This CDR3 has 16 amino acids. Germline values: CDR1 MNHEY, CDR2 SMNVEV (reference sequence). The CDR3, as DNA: TGTGCCAGCAGTATCCCACAGCGCCTAGGACGTTCACCCCTCCACTTT. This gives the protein CASSIPQRLGRSPLHF.

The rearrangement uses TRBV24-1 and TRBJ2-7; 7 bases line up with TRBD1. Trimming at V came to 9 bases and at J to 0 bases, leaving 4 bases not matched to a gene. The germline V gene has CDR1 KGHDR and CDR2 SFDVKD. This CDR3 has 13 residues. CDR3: CATAGTDSYEQYF. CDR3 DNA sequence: TGTGCCACCGCCGGGACAGACTCCTACGAGCAGTACTTC.

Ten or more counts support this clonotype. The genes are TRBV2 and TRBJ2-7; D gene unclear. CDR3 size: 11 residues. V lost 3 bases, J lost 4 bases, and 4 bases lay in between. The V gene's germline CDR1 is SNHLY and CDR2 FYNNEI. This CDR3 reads CASSERYEQYF. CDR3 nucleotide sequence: TGTGCCAGCAGTGAGCGGTACGAGCAGTACTTC.

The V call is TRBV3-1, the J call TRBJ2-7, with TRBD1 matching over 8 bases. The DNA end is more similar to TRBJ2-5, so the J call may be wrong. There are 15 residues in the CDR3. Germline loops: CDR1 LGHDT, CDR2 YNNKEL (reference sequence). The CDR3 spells CASSQGEDRGETQYF. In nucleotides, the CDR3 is TGTGCCAGCAGCCAAGGCGAAGACAGGGGAGAGACCCAGTACTTC.

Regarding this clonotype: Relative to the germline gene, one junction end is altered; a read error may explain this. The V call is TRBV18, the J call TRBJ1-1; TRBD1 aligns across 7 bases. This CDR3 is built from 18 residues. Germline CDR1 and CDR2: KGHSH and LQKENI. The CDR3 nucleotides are TGTGCCAGCTCACCACCTTACTCCTCACGACAGGGTGAAGGTGAAGATTTCTTT. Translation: CASSPPYSSRQGEGEDFF.

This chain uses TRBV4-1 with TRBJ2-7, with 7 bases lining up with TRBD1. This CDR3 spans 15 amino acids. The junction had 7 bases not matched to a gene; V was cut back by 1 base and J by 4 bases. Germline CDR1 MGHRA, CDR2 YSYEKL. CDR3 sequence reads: CASSQGQGNIYEQYF. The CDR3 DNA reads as TGCGCCAGCAGCCAAGGACAGGGTAATATATACGAGCAGTACTTC.

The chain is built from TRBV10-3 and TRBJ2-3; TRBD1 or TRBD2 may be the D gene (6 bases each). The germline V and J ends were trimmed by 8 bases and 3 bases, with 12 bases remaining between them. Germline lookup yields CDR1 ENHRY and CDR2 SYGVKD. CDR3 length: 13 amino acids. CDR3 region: CAIAGGGTDTQYF. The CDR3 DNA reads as TGTGCCATCGCCGGGGGCGGAACAGATACGCAGTATTTT.

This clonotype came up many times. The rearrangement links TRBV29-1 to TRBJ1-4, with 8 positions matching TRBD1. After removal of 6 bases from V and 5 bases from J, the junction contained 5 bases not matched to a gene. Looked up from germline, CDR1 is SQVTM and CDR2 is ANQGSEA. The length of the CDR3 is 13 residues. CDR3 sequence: CSVQGDLNEKLFF. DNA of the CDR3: TGCAGCGTACAGGGGGACCTGAATGAAAAACTGTTTTTT. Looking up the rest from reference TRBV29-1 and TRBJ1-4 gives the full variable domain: SAVISQKPSRDICQRGTSLTIQCQVDSQVTMMFWYRQQPGQSLTLIATANQGSEATYESGFVIDKFPISRPNLTFSTLTVSNMSPEDSSIYLCSVQGDLNEKLFFGSGTQLSVL.